This T cell receptor (beta chain) was identified in a study of T-cell reconstitution after alpha-beta-depleted transplantation in children. Trimming left V 8 bases short and J 2 bases short, with 11 bases between. The CDR3 runs 12 residues. In germline, CDR1 is SQVTM, CDR2 ANQGSEA. Unique molecular identifiers were used to barcode this TCRbeta library. MiXCR, applied by TCRdb to the PCR reads, yields one record per CDR3 protein. The table includes almost 600,000 distinct CDR3 sequences, 25% to 30% detected once. The gene calls are TRBV29-1 and TRBJ2-3; no reliable D call. The TCR comes from a boy under two years old with Wiskott-Aldrich syndrome, due to receive a stem cell transplant. The sample here was PBMCs, taken before TCRalphabeta/CD19-depleted stem cell transplant. The DNA of the CDR3 is TGCAGCTCCCGAGGCGACACAGATACGCAGTATTTT. Translation: CSSRGDTDTQYF.